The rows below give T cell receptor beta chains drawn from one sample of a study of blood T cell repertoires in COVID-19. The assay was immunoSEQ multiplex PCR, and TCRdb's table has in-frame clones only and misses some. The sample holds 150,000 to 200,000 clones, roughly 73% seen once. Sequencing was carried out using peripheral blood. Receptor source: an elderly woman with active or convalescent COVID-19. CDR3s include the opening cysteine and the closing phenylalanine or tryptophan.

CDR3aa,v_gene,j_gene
CASSTGNTEAFF,TRBV6-5,TRBJ1-1
CASSRTRDTLGYGYTF,TRBV2,TRBJ1-2
CASSYYIYGYTF,TRBV6-2/TRBV6-3,TRBJ1-2
CASSYSIYGQGMVYDEKLFF,TRBV6-2/TRBV6-3,TRBJ1-4
CASSYSPTPYPNEAFF,TRBV6-5,TRBJ1-1
CASSLAGVSGNTIYF,TRBV5-1,TRBJ1-3
CASSAAGVVTGYEQYF,TRBV7-9,TRBJ2-7
CASSQGPSGGAHEQFF,TRBV4-3,TRBJ2-1
CASSPLGSTDTQYF,TRBV28,TRBJ2-3
CASSLARGGGYTF,TRBV7-2,TRBJ1-2
CASSEALGRGITDTQYF,TRBV6-1,TRBJ2-3
CASSQSGQGGEQYF,TRBV4-2,TRBJ2-7
CASSLTGATGNEQFF,TRBV7-3,TRBJ2-1
CASSRGQASFYEQYF,TRBV6-5,TRBJ2-7
CASSFSGAPTNEKLFF,TRBV28,TRBJ1-4
CASSVVGQGGETQYF,TRBV9,TRBJ2-5
CASLFGQAYNEQFF,TRBV6-5,TRBJ2-1
CASSSTGGLGGYTF,TRBV11-2,TRBJ1-2
CASSLPGSYGYTF,TRBV5-1,TRBJ1-2
CASSSPAGPRADTQYF,TRBV6-2/TRBV6-3,TRBJ2-3
CATSAKDRGGNQPQHF,TRBV24-1,TRBJ1-5
CASSGIRSISPLHF,TRBV25-1,TRBJ1-6
CASSQVPGSPLHF,TRBV3-1/TRBV3-2,TRBJ1-6
CASSLSSGGPYEQYF,TRBV28,TRBJ2-7
CASSPDNNYGYTF,TRBV9,TRBJ1-2
CASSPGLALHTDTQYF,TRBV27,TRBJ2-3
CASSPDSMAYTEAFF,TRBV18,TRBJ1-1
CASSHLTGGDYGYTF,TRBV27,TRBJ1-2
CASSPSWDRVSYEQYF,TRBV7-9,TRBJ2-7
CASSKQVYNEQFF,TRBV6-2/TRBV6-3,TRBJ2-1
CASSDWTGGIYGYTF,TRBV7-2,TRBJ1-2
CASSLIEAAYNEQFF,TRBV5-1,TRBJ2-1
CASSPGVDRIEGYTF,TRBV7-9,TRBJ1-2
CASTIDRETEAFF,TRBV28,TRBJ1-1
CASSQGDSYYNEQFF,TRBV4-3,TRBJ2-1
CASSYRGQSSTNEKLFF,TRBV5-1,TRBJ1-4
CASSKTATNEKLFF,TRBV5-1,TRBJ1-4
CASSPLAGGPTDTQYF,TRBV7-7,TRBJ2-3
CSVEGLGNEQFF,TRBV29-1,TRBJ2-1
CASSQDPGHTNTEAFF,TRBV4-1,TRBJ1-1
CASTHPSSYNSPLHF,TRBV6-5,TRBJ1-6